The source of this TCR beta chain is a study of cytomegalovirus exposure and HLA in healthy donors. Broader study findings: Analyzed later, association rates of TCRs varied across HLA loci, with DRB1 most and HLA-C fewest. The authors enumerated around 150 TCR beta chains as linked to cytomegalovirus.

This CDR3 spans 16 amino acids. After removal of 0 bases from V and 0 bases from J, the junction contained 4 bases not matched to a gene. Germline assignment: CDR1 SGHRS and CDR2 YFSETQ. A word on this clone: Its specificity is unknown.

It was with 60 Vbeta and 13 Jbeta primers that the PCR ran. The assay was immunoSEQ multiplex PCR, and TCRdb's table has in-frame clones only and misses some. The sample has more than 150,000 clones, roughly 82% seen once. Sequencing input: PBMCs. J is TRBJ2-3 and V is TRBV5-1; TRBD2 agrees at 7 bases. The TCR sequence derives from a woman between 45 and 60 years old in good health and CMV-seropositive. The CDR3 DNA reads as TGCGCCAGCAGCTTGGCCCTCGGGGGGAGCACAGATACGCAGTATTTT. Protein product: CASSLALGGSTDTQYF.